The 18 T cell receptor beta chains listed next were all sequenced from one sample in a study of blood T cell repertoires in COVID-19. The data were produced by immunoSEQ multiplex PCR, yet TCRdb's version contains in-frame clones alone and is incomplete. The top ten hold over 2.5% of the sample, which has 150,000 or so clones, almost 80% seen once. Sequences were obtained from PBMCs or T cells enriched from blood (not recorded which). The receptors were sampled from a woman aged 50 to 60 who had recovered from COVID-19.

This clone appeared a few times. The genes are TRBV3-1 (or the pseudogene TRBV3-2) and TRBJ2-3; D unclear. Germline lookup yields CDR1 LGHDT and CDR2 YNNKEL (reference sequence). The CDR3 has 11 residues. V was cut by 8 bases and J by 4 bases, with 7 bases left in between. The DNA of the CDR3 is TGTGCCAGCGTGAGTTCAGATACGCAGTATTTT. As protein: CASVSSDTQYF.

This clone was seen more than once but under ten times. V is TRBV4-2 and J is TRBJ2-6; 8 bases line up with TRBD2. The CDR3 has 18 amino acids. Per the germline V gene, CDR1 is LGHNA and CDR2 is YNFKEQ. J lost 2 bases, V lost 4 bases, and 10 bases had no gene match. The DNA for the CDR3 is TGTGCCAGCAGCCGTGGAGCGGGGGAAAGGACTGGGGCCAACGTCCTGACTTTC. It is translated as CASSRGAGERTGANVLTF.

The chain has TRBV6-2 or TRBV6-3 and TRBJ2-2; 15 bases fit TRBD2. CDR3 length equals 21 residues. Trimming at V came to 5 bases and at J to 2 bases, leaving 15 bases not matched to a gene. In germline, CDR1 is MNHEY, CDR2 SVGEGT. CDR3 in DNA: TGTGCCAGCAGTCACAACCTTGGCGGGACTAGCGGGGGGTCTAACACCGGGGAGCTGTTTTTT. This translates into CASSHNLGGTSGGSNTGELFF.

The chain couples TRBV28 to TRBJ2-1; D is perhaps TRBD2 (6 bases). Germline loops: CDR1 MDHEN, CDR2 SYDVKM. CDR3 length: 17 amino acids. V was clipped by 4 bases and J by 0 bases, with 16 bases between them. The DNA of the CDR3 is TGTGCCAGCAGTTCTTACTTGGGACTCCGCTCCTACAATGAGCAGTTCTTC. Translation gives CASSSYLGLRSYNEQFF.

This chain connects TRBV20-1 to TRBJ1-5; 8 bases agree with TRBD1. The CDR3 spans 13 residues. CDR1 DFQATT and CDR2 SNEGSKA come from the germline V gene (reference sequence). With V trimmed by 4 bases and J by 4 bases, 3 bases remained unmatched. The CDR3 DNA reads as TGCAGTGCTATTGACAGGGGAAATCAGCCCCAGCATTTT. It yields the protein CSAIDRGNQPQHF.

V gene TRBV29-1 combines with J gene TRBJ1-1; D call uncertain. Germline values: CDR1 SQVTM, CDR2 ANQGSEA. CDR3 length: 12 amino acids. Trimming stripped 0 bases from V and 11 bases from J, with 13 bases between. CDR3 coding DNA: TGCAGCGTTGAAGATAATGTAGCCCCGGCTTTCTTT. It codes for CSVEDNVAPAFF.

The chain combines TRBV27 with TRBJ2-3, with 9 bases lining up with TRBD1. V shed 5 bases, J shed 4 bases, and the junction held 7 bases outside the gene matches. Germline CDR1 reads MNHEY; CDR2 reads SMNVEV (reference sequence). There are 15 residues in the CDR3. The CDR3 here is CASSMGQGGSDTQYF. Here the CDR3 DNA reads TGTGCCAGCAGTATGGGACAGGGTGGCTCAGATACGCAGTATTTT.

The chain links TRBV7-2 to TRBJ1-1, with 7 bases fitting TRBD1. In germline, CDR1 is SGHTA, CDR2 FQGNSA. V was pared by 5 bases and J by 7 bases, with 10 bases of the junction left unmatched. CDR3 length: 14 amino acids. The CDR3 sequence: CASSPPRQGNEAFF. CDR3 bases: TGTGCCAGCAGCCCTCCCCGACAGGGAAATGAAGCTTTCTTT.

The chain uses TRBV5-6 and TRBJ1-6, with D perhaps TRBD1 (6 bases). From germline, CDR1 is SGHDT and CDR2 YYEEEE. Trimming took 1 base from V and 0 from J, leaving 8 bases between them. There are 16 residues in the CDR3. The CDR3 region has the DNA TGTGCCAGCAGCTTGAGGGGGAACTCCTATAATTCACCCCTCCACTTT. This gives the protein CASSLRGNSYNSPLHF.

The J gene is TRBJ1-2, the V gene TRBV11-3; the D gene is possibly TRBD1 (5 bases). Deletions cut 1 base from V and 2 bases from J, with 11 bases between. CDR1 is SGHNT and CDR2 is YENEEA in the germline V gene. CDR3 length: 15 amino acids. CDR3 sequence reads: CASSLGEGTNYGYTF. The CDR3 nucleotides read TGTGCCAGCAGCTTAGGGGAGGGGACCAACTATGGCTACACCTTC.

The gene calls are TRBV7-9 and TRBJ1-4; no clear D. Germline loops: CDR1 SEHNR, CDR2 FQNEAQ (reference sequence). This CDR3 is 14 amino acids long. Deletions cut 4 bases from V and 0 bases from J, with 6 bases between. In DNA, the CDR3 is TGTGCCAGCAGCTCTTATACAACTAATGAAAAACTGTTTTTT. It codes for CASSSYTTNEKLFF.

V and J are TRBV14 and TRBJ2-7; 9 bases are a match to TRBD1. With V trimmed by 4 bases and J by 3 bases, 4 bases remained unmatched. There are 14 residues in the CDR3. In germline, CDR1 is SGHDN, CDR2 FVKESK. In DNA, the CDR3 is TGTGCCAGCAGCCCAGGACAGGGGAACTACGAGCAGTACTTC. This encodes CASSPGQGNYEQYF.

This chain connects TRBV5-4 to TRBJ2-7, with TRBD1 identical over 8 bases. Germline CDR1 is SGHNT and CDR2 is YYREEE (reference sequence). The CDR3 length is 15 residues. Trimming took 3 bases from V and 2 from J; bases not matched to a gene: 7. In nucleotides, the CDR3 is TGTGCCAGCAGCTGGGGGCGGGACAGGCCCTACGAGCAGTACTTC. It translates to CASSWGRDRPYEQYF.

The CDR3 sequence: CASSYSIRRDQPQHF. CDR3 nucleotide sequence: TGTGCCAGCAGTTACTCGATAAGGAGGGATCAGCCCCAGCATTTT. The V gene is TRBV6-5, the J gene TRBJ1-5; D unclear. The germline V and J ends were trimmed by 0 bases and 5 bases, with 11 bases remaining between them. Germline loops: CDR1 MNHEY, CDR2 SVGAGI. CDR3 length: 15 residues.

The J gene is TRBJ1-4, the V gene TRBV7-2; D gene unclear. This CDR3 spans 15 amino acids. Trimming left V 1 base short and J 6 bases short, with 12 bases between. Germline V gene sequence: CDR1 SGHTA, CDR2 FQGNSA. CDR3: CASSLGGGRHEKLFF. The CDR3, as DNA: TGTGCCAGCAGCTTAGGAGGTGGAAGGCATGAAAAACTGTTTTTT.

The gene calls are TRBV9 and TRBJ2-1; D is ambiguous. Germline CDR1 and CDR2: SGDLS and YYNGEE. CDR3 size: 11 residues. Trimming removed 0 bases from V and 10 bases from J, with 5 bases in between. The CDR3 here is CASSVGVEQFF. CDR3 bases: TGTGCCAGCAGCGTAGGCGTAGAGCAGTTCTTC. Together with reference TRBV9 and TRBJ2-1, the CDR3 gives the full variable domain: DSGVTQTPKHLITATGQRVTLRCSPRSGDLSVYWYQQSLDQGLQFLIQYYNGEERAKGNILERFSAQQFPDLHSELNLSSLELGDSALYFCASSVGVEQFFGPGTRLTVL.

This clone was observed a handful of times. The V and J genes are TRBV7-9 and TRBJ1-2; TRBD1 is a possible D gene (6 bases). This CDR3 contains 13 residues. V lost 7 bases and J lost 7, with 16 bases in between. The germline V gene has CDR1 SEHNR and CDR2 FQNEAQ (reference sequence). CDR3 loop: CASNRDTQSGYTF. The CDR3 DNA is TGTGCCAGCAACCGGGACACTCAGTCTGGCTACACCTTC.

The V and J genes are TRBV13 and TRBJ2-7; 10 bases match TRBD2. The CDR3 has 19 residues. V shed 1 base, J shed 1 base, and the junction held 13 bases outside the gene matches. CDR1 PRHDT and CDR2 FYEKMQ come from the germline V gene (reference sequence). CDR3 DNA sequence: TGTGCCAGCAGCTTAGTGGGGGCTAGCGGGAGCGGGATGTCCTACGAGCAGTACTTC. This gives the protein CASSLVGASGSGMSYEQYF.